Included here is one T cell receptor (beta chain) sequence, with context. This sample is drawn from a study of blood T cell repertoires in COVID-19. Study-level background: The study drew acute and convalescent COVID-19 samples from the United States, Italy and Spain. Nucleic acid was either cDNA or gDNA, and it came from T cells, B-cell-depleted T cells, or PBMCs.

The authors' processing: Estimated nucleated cell counts came from reference gene primer amplification. The protocol was immunoSEQ multiplex PCR, while the TCRdb copy is restricted to in-frame clones and leaves out a portion. The DNA was the basis for D and trimming; V, J and clone size are from that table. The table includes 100,000 to 150,000 clones, roughly 90% detected once. The CDR3 length is 16 residues. Germline-derived CDR1 and CDR2 are MNHEY and SMNVEV (reference sequence). V was clipped by 0 bases and J by 0 bases, with 12 bases between them. This chain uses TRBV27 with TRBJ2-7, with a possible D match to TRBD2 (5 bases). Sequencing was carried out using peripheral blood. The sequence came from a man aged 70 or older with active COVID-19. DNA of the CDR3: TGTGCCAGCAGTTTATCGAGTGGACTCGGCTCCTACGAGCAGTACTTC. Its translation: CASSLSSGLGSYEQYF.